The T cell receptor (beta chain) described here comes from a study of blood T cell repertoires in COVID-19. On the study more broadly: PBMCs, B-cell-depleted T cells, or T cells provided the cDNA or gDNA that made up the material.

The germline V gene encodes CDR1 MGHRA and CDR2 YSYEKL. Trimming stripped 4 bases from V and 0 bases from J, with 16 bases between. The CDR3 is 16 residues long. This clone appeared a few times. As processed by the authors: For nucleated cells, counts were estimated from reference gene primer amplification. Sequenced by immunoSEQ multiplex PCR; TCRdb stores in-frame clones only, minus some. V and J calls plus clone size are reproduced from that table; the DNA served to infer D and trimming. The table includes more than 95,000 clones, 81% detected once. This TCR came from an elderly man with acute or convalescent COVID-19. Material for sequencing was peripheral blood. The chain combines TRBV4-1 with TRBJ2-7; D possibly corresponds to TRBD2 (5 bases). Here the CDR3 DNA reads TGCGCCAGCAGCCTGACCTGGACTGGGAGCTCCTACGAGCAGTACTTC. This translates into CASSLTWTGSSYEQYF.